This TCR beta chain was identified in a study of blood T cell repertoires in COVID-19. Study background: COVID-19 samples collected from the United States, Italy and Spain covered acute and convalescent phases.

The CDR3 has 15 amino acids. Germline V lookup: CDR1 MDHEN, CDR2 SYDVKM. V lost 7 bases to trimming and J lost 9 bases; unmatched junction nucleotides: 8. Recruited during active infection, patients (from Seattle) were subsequently followed longitudinally. Per the authors' pipeline: Cell counts per sample came from amplifying reference gene primers. Measured with immunoSEQ multiplex PCR; TCRdb has only the in-frame clones, and not every one. D and trimming come from the DNA, and the V and J calls and clone size come from that table. The data hold roughly 300,000 clones, with 75% to 95% observed a single time.

This clonotype originated in a woman aged 25 to 39 with COVID-19, enrolled during active disease. The specimen was peripheral blood. This sequence joins TRBV28 and TRBJ2-1, with 14 bases matching TRBD2. CDR3 in DNA: TGTGCCAGCATCGGGACTAGCGGGAGTTTCGGTGAGCAGTTCTTC. This encodes CASIGTSGSFGEQFF.